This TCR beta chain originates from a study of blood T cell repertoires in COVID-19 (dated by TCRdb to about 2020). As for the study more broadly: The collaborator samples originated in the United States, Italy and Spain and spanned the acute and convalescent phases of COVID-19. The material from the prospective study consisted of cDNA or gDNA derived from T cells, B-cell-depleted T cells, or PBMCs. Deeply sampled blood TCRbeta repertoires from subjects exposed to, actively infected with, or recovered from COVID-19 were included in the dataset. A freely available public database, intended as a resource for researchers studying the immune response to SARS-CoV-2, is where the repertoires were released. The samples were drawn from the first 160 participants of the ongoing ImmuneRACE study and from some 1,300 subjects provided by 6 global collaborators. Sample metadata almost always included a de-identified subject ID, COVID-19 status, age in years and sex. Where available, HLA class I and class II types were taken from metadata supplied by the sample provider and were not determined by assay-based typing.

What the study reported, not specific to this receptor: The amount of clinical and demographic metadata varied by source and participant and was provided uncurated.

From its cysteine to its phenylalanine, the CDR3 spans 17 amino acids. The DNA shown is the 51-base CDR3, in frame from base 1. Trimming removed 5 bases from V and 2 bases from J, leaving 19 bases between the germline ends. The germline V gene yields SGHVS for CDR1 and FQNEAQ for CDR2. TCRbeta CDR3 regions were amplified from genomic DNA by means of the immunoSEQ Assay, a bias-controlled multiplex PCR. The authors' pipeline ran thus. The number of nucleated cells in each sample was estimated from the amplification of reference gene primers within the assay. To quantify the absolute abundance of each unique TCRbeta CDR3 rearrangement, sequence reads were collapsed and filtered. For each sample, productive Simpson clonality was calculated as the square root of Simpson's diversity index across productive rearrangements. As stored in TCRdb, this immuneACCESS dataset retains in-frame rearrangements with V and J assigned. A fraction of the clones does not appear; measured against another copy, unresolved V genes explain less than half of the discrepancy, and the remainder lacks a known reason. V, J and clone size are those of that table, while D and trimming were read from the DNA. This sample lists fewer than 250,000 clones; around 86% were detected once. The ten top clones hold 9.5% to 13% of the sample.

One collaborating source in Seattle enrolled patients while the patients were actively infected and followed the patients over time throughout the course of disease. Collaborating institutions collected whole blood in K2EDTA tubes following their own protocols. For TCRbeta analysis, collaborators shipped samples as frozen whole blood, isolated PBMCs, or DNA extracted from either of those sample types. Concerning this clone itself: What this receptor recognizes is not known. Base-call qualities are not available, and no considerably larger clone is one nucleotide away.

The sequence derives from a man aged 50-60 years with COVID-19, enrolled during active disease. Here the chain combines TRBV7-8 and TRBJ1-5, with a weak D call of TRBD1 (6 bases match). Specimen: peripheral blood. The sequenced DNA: TGTGCCAGCAGCCGCGGGGTTGGGGGCGCGGGCAATCAGCCCCAGCATTTT. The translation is CASSRGVGGAGNQPQHF.